This T cell receptor (beta chain) emerged from a study of blood T cell repertoires in COVID-19. Germline CDR1 is SGHTA and CDR2 is FQGNSA. V lost 5 bases, J lost 5 bases, and 11 bases stayed unmatched. The CDR3 loop spans 16 amino acids. The protocol was immunoSEQ multiplex PCR, while the TCRdb copy is restricted to in-frame clones and leaves out a portion. The data contain about 72,000 clones, roughly 82% of them singletons. The specimen was peripheral blood. This chain connects TRBV7-2 to TRBJ2-2; 7 bases align to TRBD1. The origin of this receptor is a man aged 55 to 69 with acute or convalescent COVID-19. Written as DNA, the CDR3 is TGTGCCAGCAGCGGACCGAACGACAGGGAAACCGGGGAGCTGTTTTTT. Residues: CASSGPNDRETGELFF. Full variable domain (rest looked up from reference TRBV7-2 and TRBJ2-2): GAGVSQSPSNKVTEKGKDVELRCDPISGHTALYWYRQSLGQGLEFLIYFQGNSAPDKSGLPSDRFSAERTGGSVSTLTIQRTQQEDSAVYLCASSGPNDRETGELFFGEGSRLTVL.